The rows below give T cell receptor beta chains drawn from one sample of a study of blood T cell repertoires in COVID-19. TCRdb's copy holds only in-frame clones and misses some; the assay was immunoSEQ multiplex PCR. The sample consists of under 250,000 clones, 80% to 85% of them appearing once. Sequenced: peripheral blood. The origin of the receptors is a man aged 50 to 60 with active or convalescent COVID-19. Each CDR3 is given with its conserved first and last residue. The order of the fields is V gene, D gene, clone size, J gene, CDR3 protein, CDR3 DNA. D genes are given only for firm matches. Clone size, where shown, is once, few, many, or a class for clones that have expanded.

>TRBV7-3|-|few|TRBJ1-2
CASSPAGAGVGYTF
TGTGCCAGCAGCCCCGCGGGCGCTGGGGTAGGCTACACCTTC
>TRBV18|TRBD1|-|TRBJ2-1
CASSPSGQGANEQFF
TGTGCCAGCTCACCCTCCGGACAGGGGGCGAATGAGCAGTTCTTC
>TRBV3-1/TRBV3-2|TRBD2|-|TRBJ2-1
CASSQVRGASYNEQFF
TGTGCCAGCAGCCAAGTGCGGGGGGCGAGCTACAATGAGCAGTTCTTC
>TRBV25-1|TRBD1|once|TRBJ1-3
CASSAPGQGSGNTIYF
TGTGCCAGCAGTGCCCCGGGACAGGGGTCTGGAAACACCATATATTTT
>TRBV5-4|-|-|TRBJ2-1
CASSSDYLYNEQFF
TGTGCCAGCAGCTCGGACTACCTCTACAATGAGCAGTTCTTC
>TRBV11-3|TRBD1|-|TRBJ2-7
CASSSGQGDYEQYF
TGTGCCAGCAGCTCAGGACAGGGAGACTACGAGCAGTACTTC
>TRBV6-8|-|-|TRBJ1-2
CANPDRANYGYTF
TGTGCCAACCCGGACAGAGCGAACTATGGCTACACCTTC
>TRBV7-2|TRBD1|few|TRBJ1-3
CASSLAGQGNTIYF
TGTGCCAGCAGCTTAGCGGGACAGGGAAACACCATATATTTT
>TRBV5-6|TRBD1|-|TRBJ1-3
CASSVDRGVTGNTIYF
TGTGCCAGCAGCGTCGACAGGGGTGTTACTGGAAACACCATATATTTT
>TRBV6-2/TRBV6-3|TRBD2|-|TRBJ2-1
CASSRLASGGDNEQFF
TGTGCCAGCAGCCGCTTAGCTAGCGGGGGGGACAATGAGCAGTTCTTC
>TRBV5-1|TRBD1|-|TRBJ2-1
CASSLVGDRGSNEQFF
TGCGCCAGCAGCTTGGTAGGGGACAGGGGGAGTAATGAGCAGTTCTTC
>TRBV27|-|-|TRBJ2-3
CASSLGTGTTWTDTQYF
TGTGCCAGCAGTTTGGGTACCGGAACTACTTGGACAGATACGCAGTATTTT
>TRBV19|TRBD1|-|TRBJ1-3
CASRDRGGGNTIYF
TGTGCCAGTCGGGACAGGGGCGGTGGAAACACCATATATTTT
>TRBV4-1|-|-|TRBJ2-3
CASSQDPGQIITDTQYF
TGCGCCAGCAGCCAAGATCCAGGGCAGATAATCACAGATACGCAGTATTTT
>TRBV7-2|TRBD1|-|TRBJ2-5
CASSSPTGGSGTQYF
TGTGCCAGCAGCTCTCCCACAGGGGGCTCCGGGACCCAGTACTTC
>TRBV6-5|-|-|TRBJ1-1
CASRLTDKNTEAFF
TGTGCCAGCCGGCTCACGGACAAGAACACTGAAGCTTTCTTT
>TRBV10-3|-|once|TRBJ2-1
CAISEPGLPGNEQFF
TGTGCCATCAGTGAGCCTGGACTGCCTGGGAATGAGCAGTTCTTC
>TRBV5-1|-|-|TRBJ2-3
CASSLSDYTDTQYF
TGCGCCAGCAGCTTGTCGGACTACACAGATACGCAGTATTTT
>TRBV28|-|-|TRBJ1-5
CASRSAVNQPQHF
TGTGCCAGCAGGTCGGCGGTCAATCAGCCCCAGCATTTT
>TRBV27|-|once|TRBJ1-2
CASSLSWQGYGYTF
TGTGCCAGCAGTTTATCGTGGCAGGGCTATGGTTACACCTTC
>TRBV18|-|-|TRBJ2-5
CASSPDGVAQYF
TGTGCCAGCTCACCAGACGGAGTGGCCCAGTACTTC
>TRBV6-1|TRBD2|once|TRBJ2-1
CASSEVGLAYNEQFF
TGTGCCAGCAGTGAAGTCGGACTAGCGTACAATGAGCAGTTCTTC
>TRBV29-1|-|-|TRBJ1-1
CSVDNRGTEAFF
TGCAGCGTAGACAACCGGGGCACTGAAGCTTTCTTT
>TRBV19|-|-|TRBJ1-5
CASSAGGQPQHF
TGTGCCAGTAGTGCGGGGGGTCAGCCCCAGCATTTT
>TRBV5-4|-|-|TRBJ1-1
CASSLGALNTEAFF
TGTGCCAGCAGCTTGGGGGCATTGAACACTGAAGCTTTCTTT
>TRBV28|-|-|TRBJ1-6
CASRRPGGQGYSPLHF
TGTGCCAGCAGGCGCCCTGGCGGGCAGGGGTATTCACCCCTCCACTTT
>TRBV28|-|-|TRBJ1-4
CASSLVGGKDEKLFF
TGTGCCAGCAGTTTAGTCGGGGGGAAGGATGAAAAACTGTTTTTT
>TRBV7-2|TRBD2|-|TRBJ2-1
CASSPLAGGHNEQFF
TGTGCCAGCAGCCCACTAGCGGGGGGCCACAATGAGCAGTTCTTC
>TRBV7-8|-|-|TRBJ2-1
CASSANRAGEQFF
TGTGCCAGCAGCGCTAATCGGGCGGGTGAGCAGTTCTTC
>TRBV20-1|-|-|TRBJ1-2
CSASHQTGVDGYTF
TGCAGTGCTAGTCATCAGACAGGCGTAGATGGCTACACCTTC
>TRBV18|-|-|TRBJ2-3
CASSPSGGADTQYF
TGTGCCAGCTCACCCTCCGGGGGAGCAGATACGCAGTATTTT
>TRBV12-3/TRBV12-4|-|once|TRBJ2-3
CATLAPSADTQYF
TGTGCCACCCTAGCCCCTTCCGCAGATACGCAGTATTTT
>TRBV6-5|-|-|TRBJ1-2
CASTAAGVYGYTF
TGTGCCAGCACCGCCGCGGGCGTTTATGGCTACACCTTC
>TRBV4-2|TRBD2|-|TRBJ2-1
CASSQDASGVSYNEQFF
TGTGCCAGCAGCCAAGATGCCAGCGGGGTTTCCTACAATGAGCAGTTCTTC
>TRBV19|-|-|TRBJ1-2
CASSIDRGYTF
TGTGCCAGTAGTATAGATCGGGGCTACACCTTC
>TRBV20-1|-|-|TRBJ1-1
CRAANTEAFF
TGCAGAGCCGCGAACACTGAAGCTTTCTTT
>TRBV14|TRBD1|-|TRBJ2-7
CASSQGRGWYEQYF
TGTGCCAGCAGCCAGGGCAGGGGGTGGTACGAGCAGTACTTC
>TRBV5-4|-|-|TRBJ1-2
CASSLGGIGYTF
TGTGCCAGCAGCTTGGGAGGTATTGGCTACACCTTC
>TRBV15|TRBD1|-|TRBJ1-5
CATSREDRGNQPQHF
TGTGCCACCAGCAGAGAGGACAGGGGCAATCAGCCCCAGCATTTT
>TRBV10-3|-|-|TRBJ2-2
CAISRDTGELFF
TGTGCCATCAGTCGGGACACCGGGGAGCTGTTTTTT
>TRBV7-3|-|-|TRBJ1-1
CASTVNRVSEAFF
TGTGCCAGCACCGTAAACAGGGTCAGTGAAGCTTTCTTT